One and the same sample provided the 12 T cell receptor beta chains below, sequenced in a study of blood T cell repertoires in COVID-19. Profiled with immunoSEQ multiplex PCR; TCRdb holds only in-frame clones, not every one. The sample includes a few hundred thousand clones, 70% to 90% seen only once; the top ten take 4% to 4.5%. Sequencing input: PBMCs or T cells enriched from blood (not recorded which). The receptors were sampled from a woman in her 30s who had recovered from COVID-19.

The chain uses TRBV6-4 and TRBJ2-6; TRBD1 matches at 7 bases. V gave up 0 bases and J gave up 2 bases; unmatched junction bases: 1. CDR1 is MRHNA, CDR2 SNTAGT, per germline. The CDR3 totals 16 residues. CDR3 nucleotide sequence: TGTGCCAGCAGTGACTCGACAGGGACTGGGGCCAACGTCCTGACTTTC. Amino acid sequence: CASSDSTGTGANVLTF.

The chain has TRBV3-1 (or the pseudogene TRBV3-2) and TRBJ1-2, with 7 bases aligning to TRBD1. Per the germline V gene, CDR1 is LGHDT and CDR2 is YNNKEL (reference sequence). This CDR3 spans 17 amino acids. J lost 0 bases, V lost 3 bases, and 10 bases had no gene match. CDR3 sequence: CASSHLTGVDANYGYTF. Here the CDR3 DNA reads TGTGCCAGCAGCCACCTAACAGGGGTTGACGCTAACTATGGCTACACCTTC.

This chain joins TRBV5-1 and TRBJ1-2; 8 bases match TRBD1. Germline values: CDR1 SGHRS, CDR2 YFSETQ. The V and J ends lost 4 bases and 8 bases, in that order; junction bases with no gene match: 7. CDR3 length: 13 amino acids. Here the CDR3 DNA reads TGCGCCAGCAGCCGAGGACAGGGCGACGGCTACACCTTC. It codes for CASSRGQGDGYTF.

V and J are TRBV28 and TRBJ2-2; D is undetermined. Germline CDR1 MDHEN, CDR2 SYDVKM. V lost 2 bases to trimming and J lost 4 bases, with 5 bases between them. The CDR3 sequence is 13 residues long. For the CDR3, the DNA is TGTGCCAGCAGTTTAAGCACCACCGGGGAGCTGTTTTTT. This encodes CASSLSTTGELFF.

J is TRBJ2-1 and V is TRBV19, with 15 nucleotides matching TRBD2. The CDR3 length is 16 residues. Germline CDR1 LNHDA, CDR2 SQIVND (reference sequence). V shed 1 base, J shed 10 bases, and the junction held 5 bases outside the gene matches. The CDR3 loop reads CASSIGTSGGAREQFF. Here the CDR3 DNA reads TGTGCCAGTAGTATAGGGACTAGCGGGGGGGCCAGGGAGCAGTTCTTC.

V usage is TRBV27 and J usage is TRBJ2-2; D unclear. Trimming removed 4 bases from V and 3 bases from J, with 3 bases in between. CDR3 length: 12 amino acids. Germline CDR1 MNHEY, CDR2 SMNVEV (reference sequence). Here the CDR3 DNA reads TGTGCCAGCAGTTACTACACCGGGGAGCTGTTTTTT. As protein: CASSYYTGELFF.

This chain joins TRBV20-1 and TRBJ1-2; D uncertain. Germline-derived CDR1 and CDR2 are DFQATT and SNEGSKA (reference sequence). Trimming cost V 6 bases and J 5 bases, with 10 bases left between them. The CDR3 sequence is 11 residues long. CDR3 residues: CSAPDWYGYTF. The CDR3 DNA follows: TGCAGTGCGCCTGACTGGTATGGCTACACCTTC.

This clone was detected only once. The CDR3 DNA is TGTGCCAGCAGCCCCAGGGACCAAGAGACCCAGTACTTC. It encodes CASSPRDQETQYF. The genes are TRBV7-9 and TRBJ2-5; TRBD1 is a possible D gene (5 bases). Per the germline V gene, CDR1 is SEHNR and CDR2 is FQNEAQ (reference sequence). CDR3 length equals 13 residues. V was trimmed by 5 bases and J by 0 bases, leaving 7 bases between them.

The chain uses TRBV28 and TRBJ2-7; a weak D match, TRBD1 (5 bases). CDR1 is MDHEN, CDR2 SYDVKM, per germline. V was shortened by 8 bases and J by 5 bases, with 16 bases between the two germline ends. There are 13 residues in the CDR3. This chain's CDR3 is CASRSRVIHEQYF. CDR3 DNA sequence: TGTGCCAGCCGCTCCAGGGTAATCCACGAGCAGTACTTC.

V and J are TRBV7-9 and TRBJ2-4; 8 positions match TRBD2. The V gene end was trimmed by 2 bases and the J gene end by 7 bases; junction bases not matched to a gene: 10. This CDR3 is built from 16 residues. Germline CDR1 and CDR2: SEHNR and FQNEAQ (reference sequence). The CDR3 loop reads CASSLTSGGAWNIQYF. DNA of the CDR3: TGTGCCAGCAGCTTAACGTCCGGGGGGGCCTGGAACATTCAGTACTTC.

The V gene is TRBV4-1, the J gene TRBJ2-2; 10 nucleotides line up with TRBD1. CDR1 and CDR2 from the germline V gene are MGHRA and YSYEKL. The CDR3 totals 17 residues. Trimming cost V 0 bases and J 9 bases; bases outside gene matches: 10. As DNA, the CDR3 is TGCGCCAGCAGCCAAGATGTGGGACAGGGGATGGGCAGGGAGCTGTTTTTT. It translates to CASSQDVGQGMGRELFF.

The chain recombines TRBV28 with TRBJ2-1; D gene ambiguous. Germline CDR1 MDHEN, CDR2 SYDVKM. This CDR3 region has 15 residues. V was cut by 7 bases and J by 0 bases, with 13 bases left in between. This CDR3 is CASISYPGSYNEQFF. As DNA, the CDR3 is TGTGCCAGCATTTCATACCCCGGCTCCTACAATGAGCAGTTCTTC.